The rows below give T cell receptor beta chains drawn from one sample of a study of patients and donors after allogeneic stem cell transplantation. From the RT-PCR reads, TCRdb called clonotypes with MiXCR, one entry per CDR3 protein. This repertoire shows about 960,000 distinct CDR3 sequences, more than 15% found once; its top ten account for around 6%. The sample was blood, either unsorted or a sorted T cell fraction (not recorded which). These receptor sequences come from a human donor who was either an allogeneic HSCT recipient or a stem cell or donor lymphocyte infusion donor (not recorded which). It is not recorded whose cells these are; they may come from a transplant donor. The CDR3 runs from the conserved cysteine through the conserved F or W. D genes are given only for firm matches. A clone size is listed for some rows: how often the clone was seen (once, few, many), or a class if it is expanded.

J,size,D,V,DNA,CDR3
TRBJ1-2,few,TRBD1,TRBV12-3/TRBV12-4,TGTGCCAGCAGTTTTTCGGGACAGGGGGCAGGAGGCTACACCTTC,CASSFSGQGAGGYTF
TRBJ1-1,NA,TRBD1,TRBV25-1,TGTGCCAGCAGTGAATGGGACAGGAGGAACACTGAAGCTTTCTTT,CASSEWDRRNTEAFF
TRBJ1-1,NA,TRBD1,TRBV7-8,TGTGCCAGCAGCCCAATGGACAGGGGTTATATGAACACTGAAGCTTTCTTT,CASSPMDRGYMNTEAFF
TRBJ2-7,many,NA,TRBV9,TGTGCCAGCAGCGCTGCCGGGATCTCCTACGAGCAGTACTTC,CASSAAGISYEQYF
TRBJ1-2,NA,TRBD1,TRBV6-1,TGTGCCAGCAGGCCCGACAGGGTCAGTGGCTACACCTTC,CASRPDRVSGYTF
TRBJ2-1,few,NA,TRBV20-1,TGCAGTGCTAGAGGTGGGAATGAGCAGTTCTTC,CSARGGNEQFF
TRBJ1-1,few,NA,TRBV6-5,TGTGCCAGCAGTTTAACAGCTAAACGAACCATGAACACTGAAGCTTTCTTT,CASSLTAKRTMNTEAFF
TRBJ2-7,few,NA,TRBV7-9,TGTGCCAGCAGCTTAGCGGCAGGACCGAATAACGACGAGCAGTACTTC,CASSLAAGPNNDEQYF
TRBJ1-6,many,NA,TRBV12-3/TRBV12-4,TGTGCCAGCAGCTGGGCTACGGGGGGAGGTAATTCACCCCTCCACTTT,CASSWATGGGNSPLHF
TRBJ2-5,few,TRBD2,TRBV12-3/TRBV12-4,TGTGCCAGCAGTCTTAGGACTAGCGGGGGAGAGACCCAGTACTTC,CASSLRTSGGETQYF
TRBJ1-5,NA,NA,TRBV12-3/TRBV12-4,TGTGCCAGCAGTTTCTCAGGACAGAGGTTGAATCAGCCCCAGCATTTT,CASSFSGQRLNQPQHF
TRBJ2-2,NA,TRBD2,TRBV6-1,TGTGCCAGCAGCTCATTCTCTAGCGGGAGGGGAACCGGGGAGCTGTTTTTT,CASSSFSSGRGTGELFF
TRBJ2-3,few,TRBD2,TRBV6-2/TRBV6-3,TGTGCCAGCAGGCGACTGGGACTAGCGGGGGGGCTGGTTACGCAGTATTTT,CASRRLGLAGGLVTQYF
TRBJ2-7,few,TRBD1,TRBV18,TGTGCCAGCTCACCTACCGGGACAGAGCAATACGAGCAGTACTTC,CASSPTGTEQYEQYF
TRBJ2-2,NA,TRBD1,TRBV2,TGTGCCAGAGGGACAGGCGCCGGGGAGCTGTTTTTT,CARGTGAGELFF
TRBJ1-1,many,NA,TRBV20-1,TGCAGTGCCCTGGTAGCGGGGATGAACACTGAAGCTTTCTTT,CSALVAGMNTEAFF
TRBJ1-1,NA,NA,TRBV7-2,TGTGCCAGCTGTGCGCGTCTTCTCATGAACACTGAAGCTTTCTTT,CASCARLLMNTEAFF
TRBJ2-7,NA,TRBD2,TRBV7-8,TGTGCCAGCAGCTTCACGGAGCGGGGGGACCTCTCCTACGAGCAGTACTTC,CASSFTERGDLSYEQYF
TRBJ1-1,NA,NA,TRBV21-1,TGTGCCAGCAGCAAAGTCACAGCGACTGAAGCTTTCTTT,CASSKVTATEAFF
TRBJ1-5,few,NA,TRBV19,TGTGCCAGTGGGAGCCCAACAAAGGAGGGCCGTCAGCCCCAGCATTTT,CASGSPTKEGRQPQHF
TRBJ2-1,many,TRBD2,TRBV12-3/TRBV12-4,TGTGCCAGCAGTCCGTGGGAGGGGCCCTACAATGAGCAGTTCTTC,CASSPWEGPYNEQFF
TRBJ2-7,few,TRBD1,TRBV7-2,TGTGCCAGCAGCACCCGGGACAGGGAGAGCTCCTACGAGCAGTACTTC,CASSTRDRESSYEQYF
TRBJ1-6,NA,NA,TRBV5-1,TGCGCCAGCAGCTTGGACGGGGCACCCCTCCACTTT,CASSLDGAPLHF
TRBJ2-2,NA,TRBD2,TRBV7-2,TGTGCCAGCAGCCTTAGCGGGAGGCAGAACACCGGGGAGCTGTTTTTT,CASSLSGRQNTGELFF
TRBJ2-3,NA,NA,TRBV20-1,TGCAGTGCTAGAGATGCGGGGCTTGCTTTGGATACGCAGTATTTT,CSARDAGLALDTQYF
TRBJ1-1,NA,NA,TRBV4-3,TGCGCCAGCAGCCATCCCGGGACCGCGAACACTGAAGCTTTCTTT,CASSHPGTANTEAFF
TRBJ2-3,NA,TRBD2,TRBV5-1,TGCGCCAGCAGCTTGGGGACTAGCGGGGACCATAGCACAGATACGCAGTATTTT,CASSLGTSGDHSTDTQYF
TRBJ1-2,NA,TRBD1,TRBV11-2,TGTGCCAGCAGCTTAGATCCCCAAGGGACAGGGAACGGCTACACCTTC,CASSLDPQGTGNGYTF
TRBJ1-2,few,NA,TRBV7-9,TGTGCCAGCAGCCCCAGTGGGGTTCTCAACTATGGCTACACCTTC,CASSPSGVLNYGYTF
TRBJ2-6,NA,NA,TRBV7-3,TGTGCCAGCAGCCCCCCGTCTAGAGGGGCCAACGTCCTGACTTTC,CASSPPSRGANVLTF
TRBJ1-1,many,NA,TRBV5-1,TGCGCCAGCAGGGAGAGACAGAAACAGAACACTGAAGCTTTCTTT,CASRERQKQNTEAFF
TRBJ2-1,few,TRBD1,TRBV5-1,TGCGCCAGCAGCACGGACAGGGGGCAGCGGGGGACCTACAATGAGCAGTTCTTC,CASSTDRGQRGTYNEQFF
TRBJ2-5,few,NA,TRBV18,TGTGCCAGCTCACCACCGGGACGTAGAGAGACCCAGTACTTC,CASSPPGRRETQYF
TRBJ2-1,few,NA,TRBV4-2,TGTGCCAGCAGCTTGCTAGCCGTCACCTACAATGAGCAGTTCTTC,CASSLLAVTYNEQFF
TRBJ1-2,NA,NA,TRBV5-5,TGTGCCAGCAGCTGGCGGGCAGGGTTTAACTATGGCTACACCTTC,CASSWRAGFNYGYTF
TRBJ2-2,NA,NA,TRBV11-2,TGTGCCAGCAGCTTAGGGCCCGGGGTCCTGTTTTTT,CASSLGPGVLFF
TRBJ1-6,few,NA,TRBV4-3,TGCGCCAGCAGCCAAGAAGGGCGGAGCTCAAATTCACCCCTCCACTTT,CASSQEGRSSNSPLHF
TRBJ2-2,NA,TRBD2,TRBV27,TGTGCCAGCAGTTTTGAGGCTAGCGGGAGGGGCTACACCGGGGAGCTGTTTTTT,CASSFEASGRGYTGELFF
TRBJ2-2,NA,NA,TRBV7-3,TGTGCCAGCAGCCCCCAGTGGGAGGGGGCGAACACCGGGGAGCTGTTTTTT,CASSPQWEGANTGELFF
TRBJ2-2,NA,TRBD2,TRBV12-3/TRBV12-4,TGTGCCAGCCAGGGACTACTCACCGGGGAGCTGTTTTTT,CASQGLLTGELFF
TRBJ1-1,NA,NA,TRBV6-5,TGTGCTACTAATTCCCCCGCTGAAGCTTTCTTT,CATNSPAEAFF
TRBJ2-1,few,NA,TRBV3-1,TGTGCCAGCAGCCAAGATACGGGACAACTTTCGGAGCAGTTCTTC,CASSQDTGQLSEQFF
TRBJ1-1,NA,TRBD1,TRBV3-1,TGTGCCAGCAGCGCCCGACAGGGTCGGACTGAAGCTTTCTTT,CASSARQGRTEAFF
TRBJ2-7,few,TRBD1,TRBV10-3,TGTGCCATCAGTCGTCCAGGGGGCAAGCCCGAGCAGTACTTC,CAISRPGGKPEQYF